Listed below are T cell receptor beta chains from one sample, sequenced in a study of blood T cells in healthy people across ages. In TCRdb, the 5' RACE reads were re-called with MiXCR into one record per CDR3 protein. Counted here are about 800,000 distinct CDR3 sequences, 55% to 75% occurring once; the ten biggest clones make up around 20%. Sequences were obtained from blood. The receptors here all came from a man between 25 and 39 years old in good health. Each CDR3 is given with its conserved first and last residue. Each record gives: D gene, clone size, J gene, V gene, CDR3 DNA, CDR3 protein. D genes are given only for firm matches. The size entry is marked missing in some rows and otherwise reads once, few, many or a size class.

-,-,TRBJ2-7,TRBV15,TGTGCCACCAGCAGAGATCTGGGGAGACACGAGCAGTACTTC,CATSRDLGRHEQYF
-,many,TRBJ1-2,TRBV2,TGTGCCAGAAAAGGTTTCGGGGAGCGAGGCTACACCTTC,CARKGFGERGYTF
TRBD2,few,TRBJ2-5,TRBV10-3,TGTGCCACTGAAAGCGGGAGGAGCCAAGAGACCCAGTACTTC,CATESGRSQETQYF
-,-,TRBJ2-6,TRBV7-2,TGTGCCAGCAGCAAACCGCCGTCTGGGGCCAACGTCCTGACTTTC,CASSKPPSGANVLTF
-,-,TRBJ2-1,TRBV7-2,TGTGCCAGCAGCACATGGGTTGGGGCCTCCTACAATGAGCAGTTCTTC,CASSTWVGASYNEQFF
-,-,TRBJ2-4,TRBV7-2,TGTGCCAGCAGCTTGGAGACAGGAATAAACATTCAGTACTTC,CASSLETGINIQYF
-,-,TRBJ1-6,TRBV3-1,TGTGCCAGCAGCCACACCGGGATCCCACCTCCGCCCCTCCACTTT,CASSHTGIPPPPLHF
-,-,TRBJ2-6,TRBV29-1,TGCAGCGCCTCTACAGGCTCTGGGGCCAACGTCCTGACTTTC,CSASTGSGANVLTF
-,-,TRBJ2-3,TRBV6-6,TGTGCCAGCAGTCCGCCGGGGGCCTACACAGATACGCAGTATTTT,CASSPPGAYTDTQYF
TRBD1,few,TRBJ1-2,TRBV7-6,TGTGCCAGCAGCTTAGCAGGACAGGGAAATTATGGCTACACCTTC,CASSLAGQGNYGYTF
-,-,TRBJ1-2,TRBV7-9,TGTGCCAGCAGCTCCGATTGGCGGGCCTCCTACTATGGCTACACCTTC,CASSSDWRASYYGYTF
-,-,TRBJ1-6,TRBV7-2,TGTGCCAGCAGCTTACAGGGAGCGAATTCACCCCTCCACTTT,CASSLQGANSPLHF
-,-,TRBJ1-5,TRBV13,TGTGCCAGCAGCACGGGACGGAATCAGCCCCAGCATTTT,CASSTGRNQPQHF
TRBD2,-,TRBJ2-3,TRBV5-1,TGCGCCAGCAGCGGCGACACTAGCGGGGGATTCAGGGATACGCAGTATTTT,CASSGDTSGGFRDTQYF
-,-,TRBJ2-6,TRBV7-9,TGTGCCAGCAGCTGGGACGGCGTAGCTGGGGCCAACGTCCTGACTTTC,CASSWDGVAGANVLTF
-,few,TRBJ2-2,TRBV6-2/TRBV6-3,TGTGCCAGCAGTTTAGGGGAGGAGAGCGGGGAGCTGTTTTTT,CASSLGEESGELFF
-,many,TRBJ1-1,TRBV3-1,TGTGCCAGCAGCCAAGCCCGCGACACTGAAGCTTTCTTT,CASSQARDTEAFF
-,-,TRBJ2-3,TRBV2,TGTGCCAGCAGTGAACGTGACTGGTTCACAGATACGCAGTATTTT,CASSERDWFTDTQYF
-,-,TRBJ2-5,TRBV30,TGTGCCACCACCATCAGGGCCTCCCAAGAGACCCAGTACTTC,CATTIRASQETQYF
-,-,TRBJ2-7,TRBV20-1,TGCAGTGCTGCCCAGACCCACACGGGAGTCGAGCAGTACTTC,CSAAQTHTGVEQYF
-,-,TRBJ1-1,TRBV7-9,TGTGCCAGCACCACTATGGGGGGTAGCAACACTGAAGCTTTCTTT,CASTTMGGSNTEAFF
-,-,TRBJ1-2,TRBV6-1,TGTGCCAGCCGGTTCCCAGCTAACTATGGCTACACCTTC,CASRFPANYGYTF
TRBD1,-,TRBJ2-7,TRBV30,TGTGCCTGGAGTGCATGGGGACAGGGGGCGAACTACGAGCAGTACTTC,CAWSAWGQGANYEQYF
-,-,TRBJ2-3,TRBV28,TGTGCCAGCAGCTCAGGACCCATCGACAGTTCTGAAGATACGCAGTATTTT,CASSSGPIDSSEDTQYF
TRBD2,-,TRBJ2-7,TRBV29-1,TGCAGCGTTGAAGGCGTTAGCGGGACCTCCGAGCAGTACTTC,CSVEGVSGTSEQYF